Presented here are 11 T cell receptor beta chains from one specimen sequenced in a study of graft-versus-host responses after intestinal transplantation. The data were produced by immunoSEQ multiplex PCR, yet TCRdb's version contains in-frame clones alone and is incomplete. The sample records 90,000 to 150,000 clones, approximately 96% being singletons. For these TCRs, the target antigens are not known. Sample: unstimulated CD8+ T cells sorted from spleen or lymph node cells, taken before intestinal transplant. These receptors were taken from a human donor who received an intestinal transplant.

This CDR3 is CASSSSGTGYEQYF. The CDR3 nucleotides are TGTGCCAGCAGCTCCAGCGGGACAGGCTACGAGCAGTACTTC. J is TRBJ2-7 and V is TRBV9; possibly TRBD1 for D (8 bases). V was shortened by 4 bases and J by 3 bases, with 14 bases between the two germline ends. This CDR3 region has 14 residues. Germline V gives CDR1 SGDLS, CDR2 YYNGEE.

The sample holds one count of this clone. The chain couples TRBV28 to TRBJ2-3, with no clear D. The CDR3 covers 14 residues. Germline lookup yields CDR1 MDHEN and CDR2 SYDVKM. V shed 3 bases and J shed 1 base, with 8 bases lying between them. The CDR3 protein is CASSFPLGTDTQYF. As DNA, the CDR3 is TGTGCCAGCAGTTTTCCCCTGGGCACAGATACGCAGTATTTT.

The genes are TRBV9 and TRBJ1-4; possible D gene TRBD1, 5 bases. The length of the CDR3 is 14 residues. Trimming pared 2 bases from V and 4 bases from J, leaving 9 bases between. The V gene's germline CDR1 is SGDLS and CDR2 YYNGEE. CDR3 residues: CASSVGAGNEKLFF. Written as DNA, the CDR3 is TGTGCCAGCAGCGTTGGGGCGGGTAATGAAAAACTGTTTTTT.

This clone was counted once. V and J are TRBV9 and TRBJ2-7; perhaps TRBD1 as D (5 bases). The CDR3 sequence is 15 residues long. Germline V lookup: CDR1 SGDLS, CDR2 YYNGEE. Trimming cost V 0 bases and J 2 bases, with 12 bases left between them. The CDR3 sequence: CASSVGGAITYEQYF. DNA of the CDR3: TGTGCCAGCAGCGTAGGTGGGGCGATTACCTACGAGCAGTACTTC.

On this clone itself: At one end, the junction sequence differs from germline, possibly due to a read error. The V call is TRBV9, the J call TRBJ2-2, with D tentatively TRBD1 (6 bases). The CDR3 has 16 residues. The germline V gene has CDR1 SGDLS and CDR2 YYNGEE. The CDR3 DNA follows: TGTGCCAGCAGCCTCAGGGGACGAACGAATACCGGGGAGCTGTTTTTT. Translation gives CASSLRGRTNTGELFF.

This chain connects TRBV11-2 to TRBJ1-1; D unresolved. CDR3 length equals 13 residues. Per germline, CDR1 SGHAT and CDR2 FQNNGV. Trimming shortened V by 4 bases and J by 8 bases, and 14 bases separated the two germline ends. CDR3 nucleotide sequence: TGTGCCAGCAGCTGGACTCAGGATCGCGAAGCTTTCTTT. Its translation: CASSWTQDREAFF.

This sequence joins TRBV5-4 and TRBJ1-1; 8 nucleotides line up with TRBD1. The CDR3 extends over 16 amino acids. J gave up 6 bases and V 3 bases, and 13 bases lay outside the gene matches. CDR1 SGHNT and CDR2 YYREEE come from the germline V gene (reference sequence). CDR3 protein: CASSSSWAGGFSEAFF. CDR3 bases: TGTGCCAGCAGCTCGAGTTGGGCAGGGGGCTTTTCTGAAGCTTTCTTT.

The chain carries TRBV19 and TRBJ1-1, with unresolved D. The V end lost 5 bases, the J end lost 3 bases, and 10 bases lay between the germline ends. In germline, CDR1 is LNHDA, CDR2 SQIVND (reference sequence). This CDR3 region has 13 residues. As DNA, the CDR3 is TGTGCCAGTAGTCCCGGAGGTGACACTGAAGCTTTCTTT. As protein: CASSPGGDTEAFF.

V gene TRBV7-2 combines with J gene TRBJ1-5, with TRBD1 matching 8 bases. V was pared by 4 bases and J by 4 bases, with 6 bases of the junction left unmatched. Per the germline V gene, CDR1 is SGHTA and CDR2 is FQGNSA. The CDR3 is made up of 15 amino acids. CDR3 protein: CASSSYRGENQPQHF. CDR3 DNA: TGTGCCAGCAGCTCGTACAGGGGGGAGAATCAGCCCCAGCATTTT.

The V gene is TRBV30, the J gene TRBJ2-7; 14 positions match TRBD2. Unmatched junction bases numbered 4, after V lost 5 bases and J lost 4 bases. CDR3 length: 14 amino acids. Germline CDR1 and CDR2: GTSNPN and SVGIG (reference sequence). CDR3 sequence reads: CAWGGLAGVYEQYF. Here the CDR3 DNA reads TGTGCCTGGGGGGGACTAGCGGGAGTGTACGAGCAGTACTTC.

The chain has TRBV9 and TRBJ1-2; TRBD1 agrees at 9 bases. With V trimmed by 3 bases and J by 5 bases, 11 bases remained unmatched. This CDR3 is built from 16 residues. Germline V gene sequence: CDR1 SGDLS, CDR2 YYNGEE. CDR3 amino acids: CASSASHRGRLYGYTF. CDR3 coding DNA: TGTGCCAGCAGCGCATCCCACAGGGGGCGCCTGTATGGCTACACCTTC.